This T cell receptor beta chain derives from a study of blood T cells in healthy people across ages. Broader study findings: Per-million-T-cell TCR beta diversity fell roughly linearly with age.

In the case of this clonotype: Its antigen is still unknown.

The donors, aged roughly 6 to 95, were healthy Caucasians from Russia. The CDR3 contains 15 residues. The authors ran a second PCR of about 6 to 12 cycles using a sample-barcoded 5' primer and a J-beta primer mix. A single record per CDR3 protein comes from TCRdb applying MiXCR to the 5' RACE reads. The sample comprises roughly 1,800,000 distinct CDR3 sequences, around 48% of which are singletons, and roughly 2.1% rests with the top ten. The chain combines TRBV21-1 with TRBJ2-1. TRBV21-1 is a documented pseudogene. Material for sequencing was blood. The TCR comes from a woman in her thirties or forties in good health. CDR3 DNA: TGTGCCAGCAGCACCCAGGGGAACTCCTACAATGAGCAGTTCTTC. Amino acids: CASSTQGNSYNEQFF.